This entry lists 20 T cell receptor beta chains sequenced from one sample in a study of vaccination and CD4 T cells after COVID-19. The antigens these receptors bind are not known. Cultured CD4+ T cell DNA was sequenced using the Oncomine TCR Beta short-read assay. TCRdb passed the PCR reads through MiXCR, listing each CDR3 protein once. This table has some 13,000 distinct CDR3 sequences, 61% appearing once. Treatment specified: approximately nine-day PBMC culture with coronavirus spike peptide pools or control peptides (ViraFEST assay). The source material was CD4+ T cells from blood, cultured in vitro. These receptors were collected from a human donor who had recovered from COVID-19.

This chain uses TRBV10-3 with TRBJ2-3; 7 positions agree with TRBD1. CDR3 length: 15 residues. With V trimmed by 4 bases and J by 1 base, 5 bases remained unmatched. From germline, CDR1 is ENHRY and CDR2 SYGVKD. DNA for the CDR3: TGTGCCATCAGTGCCCTCGGACAGGGCACAGATACGCAGTATTTT. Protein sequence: CAISALGQGTDTQYF.

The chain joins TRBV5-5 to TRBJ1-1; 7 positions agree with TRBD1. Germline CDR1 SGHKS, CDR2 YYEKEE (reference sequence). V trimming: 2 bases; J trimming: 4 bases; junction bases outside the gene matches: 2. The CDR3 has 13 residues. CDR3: CASSFAGGTEAFF. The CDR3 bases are TGTGCCAGCAGCTTTGCAGGGGGCACTGAAGCTTTCTTT.

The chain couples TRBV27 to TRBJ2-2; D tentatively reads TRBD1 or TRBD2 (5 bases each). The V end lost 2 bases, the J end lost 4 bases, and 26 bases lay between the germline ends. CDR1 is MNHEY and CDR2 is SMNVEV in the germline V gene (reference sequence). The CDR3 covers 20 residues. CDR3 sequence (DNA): TGTGCCAGCAGTTTAGGGTCATGGGCTATAGGCCCAGGGAGCACCGGGGAGCTGTTTTTT. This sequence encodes CASSLGSWAIGPGSTGELFF.

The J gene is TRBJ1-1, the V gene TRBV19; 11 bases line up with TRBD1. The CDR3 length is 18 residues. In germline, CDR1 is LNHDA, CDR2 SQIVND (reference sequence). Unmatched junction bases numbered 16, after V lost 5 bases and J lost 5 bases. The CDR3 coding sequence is TGTGCCAGTAGTCCAGCCATCCCGGGACAGGGGGGAGGTACTGAAGCTTTCTTT. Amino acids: CASSPAIPGQGGGTEAFF.

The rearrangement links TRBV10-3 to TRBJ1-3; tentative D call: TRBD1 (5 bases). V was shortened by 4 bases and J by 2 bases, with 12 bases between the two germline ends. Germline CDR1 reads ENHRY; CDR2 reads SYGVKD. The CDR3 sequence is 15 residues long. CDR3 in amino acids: CAISVLQGTGNTIYF. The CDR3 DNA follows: TGTGCCATCAGTGTCCTGCAGGGTACTGGAAACACCATATATTTT.

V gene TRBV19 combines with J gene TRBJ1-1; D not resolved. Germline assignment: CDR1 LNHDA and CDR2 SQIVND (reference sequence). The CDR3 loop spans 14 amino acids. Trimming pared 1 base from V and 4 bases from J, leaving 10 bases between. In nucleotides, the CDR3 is TGTGCCAGTAGTATAGGGGGAGGGTTCACTGAAGCTTTCTTT. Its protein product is CASSIGGGFTEAFF. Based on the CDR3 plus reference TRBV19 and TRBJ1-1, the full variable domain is DGGITQSPKYLFRKEGQNVTLSCEQNLNHDAMYWYRQDPGQGLRLIYYSQIVNDFQKGDIAEGYSVSREKKESFPLTVTSAQKNPTAFYLCASSIGGGFTEAFFGQGTRLTVV.

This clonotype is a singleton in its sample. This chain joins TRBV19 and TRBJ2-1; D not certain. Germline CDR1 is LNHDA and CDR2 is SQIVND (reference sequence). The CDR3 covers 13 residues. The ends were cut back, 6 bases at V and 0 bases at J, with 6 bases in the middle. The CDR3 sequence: CASRLSSYNEQFF. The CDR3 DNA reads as TGTGCCAGTAGACTGAGCTCCTACAATGAGCAGTTCTTC. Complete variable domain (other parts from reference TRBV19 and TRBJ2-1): DGGITQSPKYLFRKEGQNVTLSCEQNLNHDAMYWYRQDPGQGLRLIYYSQIVNDFQKGDIAEGYSVSREKKESFPLTVTSAQKNPTAFYLCASRLSSYNEQFFGPGTRLTVL.

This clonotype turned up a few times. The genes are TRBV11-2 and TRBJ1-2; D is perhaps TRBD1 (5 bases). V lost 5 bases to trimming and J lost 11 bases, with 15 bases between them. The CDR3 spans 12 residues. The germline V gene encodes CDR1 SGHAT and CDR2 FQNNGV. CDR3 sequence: CASSPPLGEYTF. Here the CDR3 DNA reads TGTGCCAGCAGCCCCCCCCTAGGGGAGTACACCTTC. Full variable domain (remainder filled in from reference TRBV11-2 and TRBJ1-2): EAGVAQSPRYKIIEKRQSVAFWCNPISGHATLYWYQQILGQGPKLLIQFQNNGVVDDSQLPKDRFSAERLKGVDSTLKIQPAKLEDSAVYLCASSPPLGEYTFGSGTRLTVV.

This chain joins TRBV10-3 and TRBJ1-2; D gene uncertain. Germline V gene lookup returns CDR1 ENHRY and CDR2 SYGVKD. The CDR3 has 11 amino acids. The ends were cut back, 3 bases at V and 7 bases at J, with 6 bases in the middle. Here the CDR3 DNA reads TGTGCCATCAGTGATTCGGCTGGCTACACCTTC. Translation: CAISDSAGYTF.

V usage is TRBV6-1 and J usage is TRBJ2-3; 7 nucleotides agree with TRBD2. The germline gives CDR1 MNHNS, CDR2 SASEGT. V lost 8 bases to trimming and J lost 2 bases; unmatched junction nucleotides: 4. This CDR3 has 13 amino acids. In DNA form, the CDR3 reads TGTGCCAGCTGCGGGGGAACCACAGATACGCAGTATTTT. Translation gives CASCGGTTDTQYF.

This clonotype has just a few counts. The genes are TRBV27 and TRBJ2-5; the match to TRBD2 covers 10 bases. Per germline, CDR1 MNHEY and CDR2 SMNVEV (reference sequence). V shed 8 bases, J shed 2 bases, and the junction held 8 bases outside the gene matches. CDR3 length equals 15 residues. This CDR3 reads CASHSGLAYQETQYF. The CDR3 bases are TGTGCCAGCCATTCGGGACTAGCGTATCAAGAGACCCAGTACTTC.

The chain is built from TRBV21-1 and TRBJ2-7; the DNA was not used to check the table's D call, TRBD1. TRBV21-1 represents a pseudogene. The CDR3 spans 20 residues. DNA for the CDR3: TGTGCCAGCAGCAAACAGTGGGCCGATAATCTACCCCCCCATTACTACGAGCAGTACTTC. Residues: CASSKQWADNLPPHYYEQYF.

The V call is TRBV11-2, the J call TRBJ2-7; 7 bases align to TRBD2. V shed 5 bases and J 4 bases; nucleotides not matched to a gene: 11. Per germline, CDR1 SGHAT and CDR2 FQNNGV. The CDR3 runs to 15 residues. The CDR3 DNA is TGTGCCAGCAGCCCCATTAGCGGGTCAGCTTACGAGCAGTACTTC. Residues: CASSPISGSAYEQYF. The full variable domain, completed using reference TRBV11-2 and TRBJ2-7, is EAGVAQSPRYKIIEKRQSVAFWCNPISGHATLYWYQQILGQGPKLLIQFQNNGVVDDSQLPKDRFSAERLKGVDSTLKIQPAKLEDSAVYLCASSPISGSAYEQYFGPGTRLTVT.

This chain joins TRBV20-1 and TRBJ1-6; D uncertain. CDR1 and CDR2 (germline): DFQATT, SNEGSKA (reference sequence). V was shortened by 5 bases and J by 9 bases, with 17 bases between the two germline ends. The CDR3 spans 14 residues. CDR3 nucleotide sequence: TGCAGTGCTCGTAAGGACTTCGAGCGTTCACCCCTCCACTTT. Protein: CSARKDFERSPLHF.

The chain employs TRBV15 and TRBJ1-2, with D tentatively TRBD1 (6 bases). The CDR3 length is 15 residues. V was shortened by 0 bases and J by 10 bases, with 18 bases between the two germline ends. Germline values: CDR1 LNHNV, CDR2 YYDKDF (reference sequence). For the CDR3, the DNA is TGTGCCACCAGCAGAGATTTCGGGGGCGTCAACTCCTACACCTTC. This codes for CATSRDFGGVNSYTF.

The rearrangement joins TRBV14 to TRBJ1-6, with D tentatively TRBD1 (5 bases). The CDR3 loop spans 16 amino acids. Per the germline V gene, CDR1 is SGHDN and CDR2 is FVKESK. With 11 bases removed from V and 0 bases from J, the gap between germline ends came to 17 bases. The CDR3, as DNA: TGTGCCCCCCCTCGGGGGAGATGCTCCTATAATTCACCCCTCCACTTT. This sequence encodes CAPPRGRCSYNSPLHF.

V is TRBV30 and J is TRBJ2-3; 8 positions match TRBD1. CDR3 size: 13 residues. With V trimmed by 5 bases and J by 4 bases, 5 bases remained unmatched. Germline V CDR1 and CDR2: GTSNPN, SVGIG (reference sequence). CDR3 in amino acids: CAWDRGEADTQYF. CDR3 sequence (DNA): TGTGCCTGGGACAGGGGCGAGGCAGATACGCAGTATTTT.

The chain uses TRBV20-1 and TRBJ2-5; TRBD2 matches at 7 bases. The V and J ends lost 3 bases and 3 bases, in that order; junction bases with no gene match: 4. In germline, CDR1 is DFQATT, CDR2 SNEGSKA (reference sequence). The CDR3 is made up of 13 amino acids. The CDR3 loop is CSASRLAEETQYF. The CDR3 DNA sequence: TGCAGTGCTAGTCGTCTAGCGGAAGAGACCCAGTACTTC.

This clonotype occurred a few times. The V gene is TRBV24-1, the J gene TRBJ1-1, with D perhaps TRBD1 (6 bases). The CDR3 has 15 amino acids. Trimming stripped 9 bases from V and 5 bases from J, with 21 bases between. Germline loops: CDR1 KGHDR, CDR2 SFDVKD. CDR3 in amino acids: CATPIGGAQRTEAFF. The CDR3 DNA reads TGTGCCACCCCAATTGGGGGGGCCCAGAGGACTGAAGCTTTCTTT.

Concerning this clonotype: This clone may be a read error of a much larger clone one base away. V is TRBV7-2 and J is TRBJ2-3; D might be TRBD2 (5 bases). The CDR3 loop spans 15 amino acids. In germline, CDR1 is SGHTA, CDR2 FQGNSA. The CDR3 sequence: CAGSLALGYTDTQYF. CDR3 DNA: TGTGCCGGCAGCTTAGCGCTGGGGTACACAGATACGCAGTATTTT. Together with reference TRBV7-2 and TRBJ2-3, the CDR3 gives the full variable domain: GAGVSQSPSNKVTEKGKDVELRCDPISGHTALYWYRQSLGQGLEFLIYFQGNSAPDKSGLPSDRFSAERTGGSVSTLTIQRTQQEDSAVYLCAGSLALGYTDTQYFGPGTRLTVL.